This TCR beta chain is drawn from a study of blood T cell repertoires in COVID-19. Overall study context: Donors in the United States, Italy and Spain gave samples during acute or convalescent COVID-19. PBMCs, B-cell-depleted T cells, or T cells provided the cDNA or gDNA that made up the material.

Original processing methods: Reference gene primer amplification yielded estimated nucleated cell counts. Some clones are missing from TCRdb's copy, which holds only in-frame ones; the method was immunoSEQ multiplex PCR. V and J calls and clone size are as listed in that table; D and trimming were resolved from the DNA. This table has under 500,000 clones, 70% to 90% appearing once. Participants' own reports of clinical history determined their cohort assignment. CDR1 is SNHLY and CDR2 is FYNNEI in the germline V gene. Between the trimmed V and J ends, which lost 7 bases and 1 base, there was a span of 13 bases. The CDR3 is 14 amino acids.

The chain couples TRBV2 to TRBJ1-2; TRBD1 is a possible D gene (6 bases). The receptor comes from a woman aged 18-29 years with acute COVID-19. The sample was PBMCs or T cells enriched from blood (not recorded which). The CDR3 reads CASKRQDFNYGYTF. The CDR3 nucleotides are TGTGCCAGCAAGAGACAGGACTTTAACTATGGCTACACCTTC.